This T cell receptor beta chain stems from a study of shared clonotypes between healthy human individuals. Germline CDR1 reads SEHNR; CDR2 reads FQNEAQ (reference sequence). The CDR3 length is 16 residues. V shed 4 bases and J 1 base; nucleotides not matched to a gene: 5. CD45RO-negative, CCR7-positively selected cells formed the naive CD8 fraction, excluding terminally differentiated effector memory CD45RA+ cells. Sequenced by immunoSEQ multiplex PCR; TCRdb stores in-frame clones only, minus some. The sample contains more than 2 million clones, roughly 95% of which appear only once. This receptor was identified in a man between 18 and 35 years old in good health. Sequenced input: naive CD8+ T cells sorted from blood. The genes are TRBV7-9 and TRBJ2-2; 8 positions agree with TRBD2. As DNA, the CDR3 is TGTGCCAGCAGCTCATTAGCGGGAAAGAACACCGGGGAGCTGTTTTTT. Translation: CASSSLAGKNTGELFF.